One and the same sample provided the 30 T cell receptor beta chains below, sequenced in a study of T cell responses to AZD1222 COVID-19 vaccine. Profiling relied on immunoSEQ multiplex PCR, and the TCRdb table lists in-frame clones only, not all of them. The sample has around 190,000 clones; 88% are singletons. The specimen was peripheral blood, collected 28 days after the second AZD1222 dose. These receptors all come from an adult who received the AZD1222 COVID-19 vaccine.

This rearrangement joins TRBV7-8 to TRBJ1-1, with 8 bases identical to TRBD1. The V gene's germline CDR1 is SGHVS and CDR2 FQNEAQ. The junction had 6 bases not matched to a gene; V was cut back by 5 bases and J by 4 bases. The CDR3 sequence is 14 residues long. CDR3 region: CASSAGQGSTEAFF. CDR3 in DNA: TGTGCCAGCAGCGCTGGACAGGGATCCACTGAAGCTTTCTTT.

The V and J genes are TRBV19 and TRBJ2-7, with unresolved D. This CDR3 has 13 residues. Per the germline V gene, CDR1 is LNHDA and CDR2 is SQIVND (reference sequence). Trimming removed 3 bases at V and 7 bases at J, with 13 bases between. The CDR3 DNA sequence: TGTGCCAGTAGTATGGTGCAAGGTGAAGAGCAGTACTTC. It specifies CASSMVQGEEQYF.

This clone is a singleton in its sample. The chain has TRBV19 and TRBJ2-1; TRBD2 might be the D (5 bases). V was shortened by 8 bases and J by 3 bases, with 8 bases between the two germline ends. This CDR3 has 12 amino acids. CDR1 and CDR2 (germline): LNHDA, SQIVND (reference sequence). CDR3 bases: TGTGCCAGTGAGGGATTCTACAATGAGCAGTTCTTC. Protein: CASEGFYNEQFF.

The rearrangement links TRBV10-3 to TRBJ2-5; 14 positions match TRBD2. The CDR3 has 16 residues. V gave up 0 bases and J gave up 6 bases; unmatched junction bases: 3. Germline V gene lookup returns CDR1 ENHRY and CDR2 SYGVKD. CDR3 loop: CAISESTSGGAQTQYF. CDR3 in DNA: TGTGCCATCAGTGAGTCGACTAGCGGGGGGGCACAGACCCAGTACTTC.

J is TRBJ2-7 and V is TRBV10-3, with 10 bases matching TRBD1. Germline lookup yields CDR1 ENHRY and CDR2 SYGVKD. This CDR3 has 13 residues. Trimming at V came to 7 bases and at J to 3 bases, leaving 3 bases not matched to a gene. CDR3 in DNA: TGTGCCATCACCAGGGACAGGGGCTACGAGCAGTACTTC. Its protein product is CAITRDRGYEQYF.

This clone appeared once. The chain's CDR3 is CASSPLGGRSPLHF. The CDR3 DNA sequence: TGTGCCAGCAGCCCCCTGGGGGGGCGCTCACCCCTCCACTTT. The chain uses TRBV3-1 (or the pseudogene TRBV3-2) and TRBJ1-6; D perhaps matches TRBD1 (6 bases). The V gene's germline CDR1 is LGHDT and CDR2 YNNKEL (reference sequence). With 4 bases removed from V and 10 bases from J, the gap between germline ends came to 14 bases. This CDR3 region has 14 residues.

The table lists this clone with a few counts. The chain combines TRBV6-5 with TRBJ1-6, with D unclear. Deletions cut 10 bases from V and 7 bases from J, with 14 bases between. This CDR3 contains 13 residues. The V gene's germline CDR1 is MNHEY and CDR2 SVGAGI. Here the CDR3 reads CATKRGWNSPLHF. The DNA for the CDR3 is TGTGCCACTAAACGAGGGTGGAATTCACCCCTCCACTTT.

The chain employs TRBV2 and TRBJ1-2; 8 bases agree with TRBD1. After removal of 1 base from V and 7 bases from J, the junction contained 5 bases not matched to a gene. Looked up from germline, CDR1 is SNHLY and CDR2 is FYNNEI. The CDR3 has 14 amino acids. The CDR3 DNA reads TGTGCCAGCAGTGAAGGGACAGGGTTTGGTGGCTACACCTTC. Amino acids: CASSEGTGFGGYTF.

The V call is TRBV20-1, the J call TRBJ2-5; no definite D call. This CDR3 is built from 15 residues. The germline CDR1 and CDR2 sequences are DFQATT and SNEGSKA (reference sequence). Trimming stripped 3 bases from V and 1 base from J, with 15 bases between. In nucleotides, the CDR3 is TGCAGTGCTAGTATCAGTCTCCAACCCCAAGAGACCCAGTACTTC. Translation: CSASISLQPQETQYF.

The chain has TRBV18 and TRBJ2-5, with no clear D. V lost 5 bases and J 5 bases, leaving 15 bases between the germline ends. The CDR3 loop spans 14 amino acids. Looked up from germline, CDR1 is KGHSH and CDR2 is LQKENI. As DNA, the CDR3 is TGTGCCAGCTCAGCAACAGACTCCCCGGAGACCCAGTACTTC. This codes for CASSATDSPETQYF. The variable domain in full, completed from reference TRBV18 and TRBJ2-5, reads NAGVMQNPRHLVRRRGQEARLRCSPMKGHSHVYWYRQLPEEGLKFMVYLQKENIIDESGMPKERFSAEFPKEGPSILRIQQVVRGDSAAYFCASSATDSPETQYFGPGTRLLVL.

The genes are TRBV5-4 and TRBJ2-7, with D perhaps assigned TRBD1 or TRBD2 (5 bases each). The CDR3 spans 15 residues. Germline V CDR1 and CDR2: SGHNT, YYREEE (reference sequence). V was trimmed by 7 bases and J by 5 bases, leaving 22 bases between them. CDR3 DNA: TGTGCCAGCCTCTTCATGGGGGACCCTCGGCACGAGCAGTACTTC. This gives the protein CASLFMGDPRHEQYF.

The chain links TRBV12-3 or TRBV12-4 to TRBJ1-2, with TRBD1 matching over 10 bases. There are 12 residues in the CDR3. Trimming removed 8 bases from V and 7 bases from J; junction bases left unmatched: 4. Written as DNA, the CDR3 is TGTGCCAGCGGGACAGGGGTGGTTGGCTACACCTTC. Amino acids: CASGTGVVGYTF.

In DNA form, the CDR3 reads TGCGCCAGCAGCTCCGGGACAGGGTTTACTGAAGCTTTCTTT. This codes for CASSSGTGFTEAFF. The chain couples TRBV4-1 to TRBJ1-1; 9 bases are shared with TRBD1. Germline lookup yields CDR1 MGHRA and CDR2 YSYEKL. The trim removed 5 bases at V and 5 bases at J, leaving 6 bases unmatched. The CDR3 contains 14 residues.

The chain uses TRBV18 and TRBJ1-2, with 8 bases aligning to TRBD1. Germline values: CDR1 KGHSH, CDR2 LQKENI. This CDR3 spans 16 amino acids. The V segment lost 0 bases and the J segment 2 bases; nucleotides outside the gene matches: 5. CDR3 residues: CASSPPLGTGNYGYTF. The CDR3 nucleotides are TGTGCCAGCTCACCACCGCTAGGGACAGGCAACTATGGCTACACCTTC.

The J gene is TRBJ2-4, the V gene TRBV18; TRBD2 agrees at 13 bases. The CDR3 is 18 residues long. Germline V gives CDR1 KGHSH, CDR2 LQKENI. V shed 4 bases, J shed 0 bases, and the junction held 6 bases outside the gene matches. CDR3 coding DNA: TGTGCCAGCTCACTCATCGGGACTAGCGGGGTAGCCAAAAACATTCAGTACTTC. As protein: CASSLIGTSGVAKNIQYF.

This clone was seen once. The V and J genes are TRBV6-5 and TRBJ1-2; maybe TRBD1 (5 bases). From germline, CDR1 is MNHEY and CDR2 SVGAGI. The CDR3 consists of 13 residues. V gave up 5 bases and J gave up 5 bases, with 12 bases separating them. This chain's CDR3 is CASSLTTGYGYTF. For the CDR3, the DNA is TGTGCCAGCAGTCTAACCACAGGTTATGGCTACACCTTC.

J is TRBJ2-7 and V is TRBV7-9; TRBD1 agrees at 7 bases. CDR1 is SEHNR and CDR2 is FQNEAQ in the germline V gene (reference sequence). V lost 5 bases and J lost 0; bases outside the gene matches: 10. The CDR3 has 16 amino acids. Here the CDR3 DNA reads TGTGCCAGCAGCGCGCGACAGGGAAGGGACTCCTACGAGCAGTACTTC. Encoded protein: CASSARQGRDSYEQYF.

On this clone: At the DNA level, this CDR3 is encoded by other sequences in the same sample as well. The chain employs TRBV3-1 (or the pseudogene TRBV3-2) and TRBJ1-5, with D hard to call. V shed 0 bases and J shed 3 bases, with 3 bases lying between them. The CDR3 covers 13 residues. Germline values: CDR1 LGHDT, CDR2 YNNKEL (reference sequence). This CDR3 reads CASSQDSNQPQHF. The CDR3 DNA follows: TGTGCCAGCAGCCAAGACTCCAATCAGCCCCAGCATTTT.

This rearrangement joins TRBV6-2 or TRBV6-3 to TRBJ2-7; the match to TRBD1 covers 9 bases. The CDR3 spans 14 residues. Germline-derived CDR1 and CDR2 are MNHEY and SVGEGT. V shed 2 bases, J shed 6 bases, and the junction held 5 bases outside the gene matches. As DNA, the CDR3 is TGTGCCAGCAGTTACCGGGGACAGGGAGGCGAGCAGTACTTC. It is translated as CASSYRGQGGEQYF.

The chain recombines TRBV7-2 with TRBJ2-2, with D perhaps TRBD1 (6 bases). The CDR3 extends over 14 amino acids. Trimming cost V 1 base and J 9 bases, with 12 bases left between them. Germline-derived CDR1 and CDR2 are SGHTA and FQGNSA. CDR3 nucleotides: TGTGCCAGCAGCTTAGACAGGGTGGGCAGGGAGCTGTTTTTT. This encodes CASSLDRVGRELFF.

The CDR3 bases are TGCGCCAGCAGCTCGCAGGGGTTCGGCACTGAAGCTTTCTTT. Its translation is CASSSQGFGTEAFF. V usage is TRBV5-1 and J usage is TRBJ1-1; a possible D gene is TRBD1 (6 bases). The CDR3 is made up of 14 amino acids. With 3 bases removed from V and 4 bases from J, the gap between germline ends came to 13 bases. Germline loops: CDR1 SGHRS, CDR2 YFSETQ.

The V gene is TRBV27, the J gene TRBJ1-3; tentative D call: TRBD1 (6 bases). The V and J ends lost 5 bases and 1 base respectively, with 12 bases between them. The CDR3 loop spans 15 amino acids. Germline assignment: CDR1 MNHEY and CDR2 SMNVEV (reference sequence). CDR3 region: CASSMNRVSGNTIYF. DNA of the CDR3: TGTGCCAGCAGTATGAACAGGGTGTCTGGAAACACCATATATTTT.

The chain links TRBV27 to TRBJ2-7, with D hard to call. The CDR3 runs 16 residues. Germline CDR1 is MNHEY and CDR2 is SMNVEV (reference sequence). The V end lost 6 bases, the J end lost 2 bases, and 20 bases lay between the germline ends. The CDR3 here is CASRPFGPLTPYEQYF. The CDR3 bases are TGTGCCAGCAGACCTTTCGGCCCTCTCACCCCCTACGAGCAGTACTTC.

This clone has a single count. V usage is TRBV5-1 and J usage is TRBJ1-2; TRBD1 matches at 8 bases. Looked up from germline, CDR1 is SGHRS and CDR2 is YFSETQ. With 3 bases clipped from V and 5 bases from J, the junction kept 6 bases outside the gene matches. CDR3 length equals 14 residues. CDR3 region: CASSSTGVRYGYTF. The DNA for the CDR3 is TGCGCCAGCAGCTCGACAGGGGTCCGGTATGGCTACACCTTC.

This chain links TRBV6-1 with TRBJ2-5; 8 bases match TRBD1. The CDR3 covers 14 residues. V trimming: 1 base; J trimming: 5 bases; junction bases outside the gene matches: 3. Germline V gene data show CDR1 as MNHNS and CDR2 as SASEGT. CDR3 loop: CASSEGTGSETQYF. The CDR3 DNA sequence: TGTGCCAGCAGTGAAGGGACAGGGTCGGAGACCCAGTACTTC.

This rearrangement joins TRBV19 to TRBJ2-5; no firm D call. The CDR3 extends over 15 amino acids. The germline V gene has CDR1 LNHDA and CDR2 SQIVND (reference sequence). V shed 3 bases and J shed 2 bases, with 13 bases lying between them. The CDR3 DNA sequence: TGTGCCAGTAGTATCAACGGTGGATATCAAGAGACCCAGTACTTC. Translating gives CASSINGGYQETQYF. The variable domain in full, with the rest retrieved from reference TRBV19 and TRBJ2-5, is DGGITQSPKYLFRKEGQNVTLSCEQNLNHDAMYWYRQDPGQGLRLIYYSQIVNDFQKGDIAEGYSVSREKKESFPLTVTSAQKNPTAFYLCASSINGGYQETQYFGPGTRLLVL.

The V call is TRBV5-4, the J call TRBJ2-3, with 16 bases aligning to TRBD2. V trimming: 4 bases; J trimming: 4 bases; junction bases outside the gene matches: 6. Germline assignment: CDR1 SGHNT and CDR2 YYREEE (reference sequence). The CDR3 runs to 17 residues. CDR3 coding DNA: TGTGCCAGCAGCGGCGGGACTAGCGGGGGGGTGGCAGATACGCAGTATTTT. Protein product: CASSGGTSGGVADTQYF.

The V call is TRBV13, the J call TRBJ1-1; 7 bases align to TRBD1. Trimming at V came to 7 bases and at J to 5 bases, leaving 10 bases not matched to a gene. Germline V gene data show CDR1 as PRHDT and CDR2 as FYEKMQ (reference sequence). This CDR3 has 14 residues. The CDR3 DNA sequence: TGTGCCAGCACCACCAGGGGGTTAGGGACTGAAGCTTTCTTT. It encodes CASTTRGLGTEAFF.

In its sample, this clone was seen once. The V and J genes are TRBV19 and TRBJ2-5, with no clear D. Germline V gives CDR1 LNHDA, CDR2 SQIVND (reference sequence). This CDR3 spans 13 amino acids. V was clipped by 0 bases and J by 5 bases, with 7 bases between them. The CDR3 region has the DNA TGTGCCAGTAGTATAGATCTCAGGGAGACCCAGTACTTC. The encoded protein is CASSIDLRETQYF.

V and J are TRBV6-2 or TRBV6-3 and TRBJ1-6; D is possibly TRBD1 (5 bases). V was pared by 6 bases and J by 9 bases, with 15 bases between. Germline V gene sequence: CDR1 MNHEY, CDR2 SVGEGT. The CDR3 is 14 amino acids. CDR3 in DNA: TGTGCCAGCAGCCTCGATAGGGGCGCTTCACCCCTCCACTTT. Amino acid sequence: CASSLDRGASPLHF.